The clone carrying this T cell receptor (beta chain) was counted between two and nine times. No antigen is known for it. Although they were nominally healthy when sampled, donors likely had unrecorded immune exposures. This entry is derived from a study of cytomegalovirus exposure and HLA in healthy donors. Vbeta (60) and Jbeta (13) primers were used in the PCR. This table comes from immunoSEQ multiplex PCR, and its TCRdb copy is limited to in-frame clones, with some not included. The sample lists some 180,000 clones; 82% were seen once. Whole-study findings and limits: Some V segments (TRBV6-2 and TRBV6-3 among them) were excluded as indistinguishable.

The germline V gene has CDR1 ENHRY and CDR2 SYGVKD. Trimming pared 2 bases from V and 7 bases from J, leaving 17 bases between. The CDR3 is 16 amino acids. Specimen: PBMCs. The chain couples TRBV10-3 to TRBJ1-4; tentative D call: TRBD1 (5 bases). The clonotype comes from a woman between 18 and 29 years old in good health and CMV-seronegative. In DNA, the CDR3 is TGTGCCATCAGTGAGCAAGGCCGAACAGGCGGTGAAAAACTGTTTTTT. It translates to CAISEQGRTGGEKLFF.